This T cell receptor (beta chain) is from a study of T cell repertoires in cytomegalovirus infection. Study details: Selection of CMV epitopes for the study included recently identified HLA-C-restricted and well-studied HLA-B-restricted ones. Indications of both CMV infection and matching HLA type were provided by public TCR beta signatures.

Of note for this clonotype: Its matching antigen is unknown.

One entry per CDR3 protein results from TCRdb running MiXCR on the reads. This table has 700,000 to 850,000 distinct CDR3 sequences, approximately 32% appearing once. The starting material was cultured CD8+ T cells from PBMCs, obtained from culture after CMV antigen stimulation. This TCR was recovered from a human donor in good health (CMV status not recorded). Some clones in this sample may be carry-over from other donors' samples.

This CDR3 reads CASTRTRPTTDTQYF. In nucleotides, the CDR3 is TGTGCCAGCACCCGGACTCGCCCGACCACAGATACGCAGTATTTT. This chain joins TRBV2 and TRBJ2-3; tentative D call: TRBD2 (5 bases). This CDR3 has 15 residues. Germline CDR1 is SNHLY and CDR2 is FYNNEI. V was pared by 7 bases and J by 2 bases, with 16 bases between.